The clone carrying this T cell receptor (beta chain) was found many times. Its antigen is unknown. The data derive from a study of regulatory T cells in long-lasting Graves disease. Study-wide context: Over-5-year antithyroid drug use with positive TSH receptor antibodies defined persistent Graves' disease in the study.

Researchers made TCR beta libraries by using iRepertoire HTBI primers and running Arm-PCR on CDR3 regions. MiXCR, run by TCRdb on the multiplex PCR reads, gives a single entry per CDR3 protein. Of some 450,000 distinct CDR3 sequences in the sample, about a quarter were seen once. General study findings and limits: Comparison showed that persistent patients shared more public clonotypes (over 2,500) than new patients (roughly 1,000). Favored gene segments in persistent disease were TRBV28, TRBJ1-2 and TRBJ2-5.

Specified time point: persistent/refractory GD, antithyroid drugs over 5 years with positive TRAb. PBMCs provided the RNA from which the TCR library was made. Looked up from germline, CDR1 is SNHLY and CDR2 is FYNNEI. Trimming removed 7 bases at V and 5 bases at J, with 21 bases between. The CDR3 spans 15 residues. The sequence came from a female donor with Graves disease. The chain recombines TRBV2 with TRBJ2-7, with D possibly being TRBD1 or TRBD2 (6 bases each). The source was peripheral blood mononuclear cells (PBMCs), collected when the disease was refractory, from a patient treated with antithyroid drugs. Here the CDR3 DNA reads TGTGCCAGCAAGAACGTACTCAGGGGAGGTAACGAGCAGTACTTC. It codes for CASKNVLRGGNEQYF. Filled out from reference TRBV2 and TRBJ2-7, the complete variable domain reads EPEVTQTPSHQVTQMGQEVILRCVPISNHLYFYWYRQILGQKVEFLVSFYNNEISEKSEIFDDQFSVERPDGSNFTLKIRSTKLEDSAMYFCASKNVLRGGNEQYFGPGTRLTVT.